The source of this TCR beta chain is a study of Ad26.COV2.S vaccination and SARS-CoV-2 variants. Documented treatment: some 20 received Ad26.COV2.S at low or high dose, single or two shots; roughly 5 received placebo; per-sample allocation not given. Sampling took place 63 days after the first vaccine or placebo injection. Germline values: CDR1 SGDLS, CDR2 YYNGEE. The V gene lost 3 bases and the J gene lost 7 bases, with 10 bases spanning the gap. The CDR3 sequence is 12 residues long. Libraries were prepared by immunoSEQ multiplex PCR; TCRdb keeps only in-frame clonotypes and omits some of them. The sample contains 300,000 to 350,000 clones, about nine tenths of which appear only once.

The chain employs TRBV9 and TRBJ2-5, with D possibly being TRBD2 (5 bases). The material was peripheral blood, obtained in a trial of Ad26.COV2.S vaccine versus placebo. This receptor was identified in a person between 18 and 59 years old who received the Ad26.COV2.S COVID-19 vaccine or a placebo. The CDR3, as DNA: TGTGCCAGCAGCGGAGACGGAGGGACCCAGTACTTC. It is translated as CASSGDGGTQYF.